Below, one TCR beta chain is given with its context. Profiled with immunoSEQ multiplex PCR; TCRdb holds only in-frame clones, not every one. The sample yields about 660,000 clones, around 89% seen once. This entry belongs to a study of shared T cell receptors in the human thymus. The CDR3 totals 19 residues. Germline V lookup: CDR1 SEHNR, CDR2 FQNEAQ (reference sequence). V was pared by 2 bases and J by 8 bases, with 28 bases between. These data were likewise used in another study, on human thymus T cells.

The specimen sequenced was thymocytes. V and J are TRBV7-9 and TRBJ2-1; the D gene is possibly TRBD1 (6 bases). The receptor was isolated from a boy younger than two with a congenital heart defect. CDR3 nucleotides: TGTGCCAGCAGCTTACTTCATCTTCGCCGGACAGACCTTGTGGATGAGCAGTTCTTC. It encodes CASSLLHLRRTDLVDEQFF.